Reported below is one T cell receptor (beta chain). Trimming stripped 3 bases from V and 1 base from J, with 7 bases between. The CDR3 has 14 amino acids. Germline assignment: CDR1 ENHRY and CDR2 SYGVKD. This sample is part of a study of shared clonotypes between healthy human individuals. The run depth of the assay was deep. Authors' data handling: Junction-only immunoSEQ sequences carried no quality scores, so filtering differed. Only in-frame clones appear in the TCRdb table, and some are missing; sequencing was by immunoSEQ multiplex PCR. That table furnishes V, J and clone size, whereas the DNA furnished D and trimming. Among just over 2,000,000 clones listed, 90% to 95% were seen once.

The sample comprised naive CD4+ T cells sorted from blood. As to subset: CD45RA+ positively selected. This chain links TRBV10-3 with TRBJ1-5; the D gene is possibly TRBD1 (5 bases). This receptor was identified in a man younger than 35 in good health. CDR3 coding DNA: TGTGCCATCAGTGATTGGGGGAGCAATCAGCCCCAGCATTTT. Amino acids: CAISDWGSNQPQHF.